These 20 T cell receptor beta chains were all obtained from the same sample, sequenced in a study of CD8 T cells in ankylosing spondylitis (dated by TCRdb to 2017 to 2019). Library preparation used 5' RACE. Instrument on record: Illumina HiSeq 2500. TCRdb reprocessing: public reads trimmed at Q25 with fastp, clones called with MiXCR, in-frame beta chains kept. Rows are combined by CDR3 protein, so each entry shows the most common genes and DNA. Counted in this sample were tens of thousands of distinct CDR3 sequences; 6% of them appeared once. The ten largest clones represent roughly 12% of the sample. What was sequenced was blood, either unsorted or a sorted T cell fraction (not recorded which). All receptors come from a male donor with ankylosing spondylitis or in good health (not recorded which).

This clonotype was seen repeatedly, ten times or more. The chain links TRBV27 to TRBJ1-5; TRBD1 is a possible D gene (5 bases). CDR1 and CDR2 from the germline V gene are MNHEY and SMNVEV (reference sequence). Trimming shortened V by 6 bases and J by 2 bases, and 17 bases separated the two germline ends. The CDR3 consists of 16 residues. The CDR3 nucleotides are TGTGCCAGCAGGGGTGGGGCCCGGGTTGGCAATCAGCCCCAGCATTTT. Amino acids: CASRGGARVGNQPQHF.

Many counts were recorded for this clonotype. The CDR3 nucleotides are TGCGCCAGCAGCTGGGGGGGGGAGAAGGATGGCTACACCTTC. Translation gives CASSWGGEKDGYTF. The rearrangement joins TRBV5-1 to TRBJ1-2; weak D call: TRBD1 (5 bases). This CDR3 region has 14 residues. The V end was cut by 3 bases, the J end by 6 bases, with 15 bases between. CDR1 is SGHRS and CDR2 is YFSETQ in the germline V gene. Full variable domain (outside the CDR3, taken from reference TRBV5-1 and TRBJ1-2): KAGVTQTPRYLIKTRGQQVTLSCSPISGHRSVSWYQQTPGQGLQFLFEYFSETQRNKGNFPGRFSGRQFSNSRSEMNVSTLELGDSALYLCASSWGGEKDGYTFGSGTRLTVV.

This clonotype was found many times. This CDR3 is CSVEEATGYETQYF. CDR3 sequence (DNA): TGCAGCGTTGAAGAAGCAACAGGGTACGAGACCCAGTACTTC. This chain links TRBV29-1 with TRBJ2-5; a possible D gene is TRBD1 (6 bases). CDR3 size: 14 residues. Germline loops: CDR1 SQVTM, CDR2 ANQGSEA. Trimming left V 0 bases short and J 5 bases short, with 13 bases between.

This clonotype was seen ten or more times. The chain carries TRBV20-1 and TRBJ1-3; D is undetermined. Germline CDR1 DFQATT, CDR2 SNEGSKA (reference sequence). This CDR3 has 15 amino acids. V lost 6 bases, J lost 0 bases, and 15 bases lay in between. CDR3 residues: CSAMLLGNSGNTIYF. The CDR3 DNA reads as TGCAGTGCCATGCTTCTCGGGAACTCTGGAAACACCATATATTTT.

Ten or more counts support this clonotype. The chain couples TRBV12-3 or TRBV12-4 to TRBJ1-5, with 8 bases aligning to TRBD1. The CDR3 spans 15 residues. V shed 8 bases and J 7 bases; nucleotides not matched to a gene: 13. The CDR3 reads CASRDRTGYLQPQHF. The CDR3 nucleotides read TGTGCCAGCCGCGACAGGACAGGGTATTTGCAGCCCCAGCATTTT.

This sequence joins TRBV3-1 and TRBJ2-5; 10 nucleotides match TRBD2. CDR3 length equals 15 residues. V trimming: 11 bases; J trimming: 5 bases; junction bases outside the gene matches: 14. The V gene's germline CDR1 is LGHDT and CDR2 YNNKEL (reference sequence). Written as DNA, the CDR3 is TGTGCCTGCTGCCAAGGACTAGCGGCCTGGGAGACCCAGTACTTC. It translates to CACCQGLAAWETQYF.

This clonotype was seen ten or more times. This rearrangement joins TRBV20-1 to TRBJ2-6, with unresolved D. The CDR3 sequence is 13 residues long. Germline assignment: CDR1 DFQATT and CDR2 SNEGSKA (reference sequence). Trimming removed 1 base from V and 1 base from J, with 2 bases in between. The CDR3 is CSARGSGANVLTF. Here the CDR3 DNA reads TGCAGTGCTAGAGGGTCTGGGGCCAACGTCCTGACTTTC.

This clonotype was found many times. V and J are TRBV7-6 and TRBJ1-5; possibly TRBD1 for D (5 bases). V dropped 0 bases and J dropped 0 bases, with 12 bases sitting between them. There are 17 residues in the CDR3. Germline CDR1 reads SGHVS; CDR2 reads FNYEAQ. The CDR3 sequence is CASSLAVDSYSNQPQHF. CDR3 DNA: TGTGCCAGCAGCTTAGCCGTAGACAGCTATAGCAATCAGCCCCAGCATTTT.

This clonotype showed up many times. The chain carries TRBV20-1 and TRBJ1-1; D is undetermined. From germline, CDR1 is DFQATT and CDR2 SNEGSKA (reference sequence). Trimming shortened V by 3 bases and J by 4 bases, and 6 bases separated the two germline ends. The CDR3 runs 11 residues. In DNA, the CDR3 is TGCAGTGCTAGTAGTGGCACTGAAGCTTTCTTT. It specifies CSASSGTEAFF.

A note on this clonotype: This clone may be a read error of a much larger clone one base away. The chain combines TRBV11-1 with TRBJ2-3; D gene uncertain. Per the germline V gene, CDR1 is SGHAT and CDR2 is FQDESV (reference sequence). The length of the CDR3 is 14 residues. The CDR3 DNA reads TGTGCCAGCAGCTTAGCGGAGTACACAGATATGCAGTATTTT. Its translation is CASSLAEYTDMQYF.

This clonotype was picked up a small number of times. Possible read error: a much larger clone is one base away. The chain is built from TRBV7-2 and TRBJ2-7; D is perhaps TRBD1 (6 bases). Germline V gives CDR1 SGHTA, CDR2 FQGNSA. The ends were cut back, 3 bases at V and 3 bases at J, with 15 bases in the middle. This CDR3 spans 15 amino acids. The CDR3 nucleotides are TGTGCCAGCAGCTTTGGACAGTTGTGGATCTACGAGCAGTACTTC. Protein: CASSFGQLWIYEQYF.

This clonotype was detected ten times or more. This chain connects TRBV20-1 to TRBJ1-5; D unresolved. The CDR3 is 15 amino acids. Germline loops: CDR1 DFQATT, CDR2 SNEGSKA (reference sequence). The V end lost 4 bases, the J end lost 2 bases, and 15 bases lay between the germline ends. As DNA, the CDR3 is TGCAGTGCTACGTGGTCCGGCGAGGGCAATCAGCCCCAGCATTTT. Its protein is CSATWSGEGNQPQHF.

The sample holds a few counts of this clonotype. CDR3 in amino acids: CASSTTLMGANTGELFF. As DNA, the CDR3 is TGTGCCAGTAGTACCACGTTAATGGGGGCGAACACCGGGGAGCTGTTTTTT. The chain recombines TRBV19 with TRBJ2-2; D could derive from TRBD1 or TRBD2 (5 bases each). This CDR3 has 17 residues. V dropped 4 bases and J dropped 0 bases, with 15 bases sitting between them. Germline V lookup: CDR1 LNHDA, CDR2 SQIVND (reference sequence).

This clonotype was detected many times. The CDR3 sequence is CASSLWDRPSTDTQYF. The CDR3 DNA reads as TGTGCCAGCAGCTTGTGGGACAGGCCTAGCACAGATACGCAGTATTTT. J is TRBJ2-3 and V is TRBV11-2; 8 bases fit TRBD1. The germline gives CDR1 SGHAT, CDR2 FQNNGV. The J segment lost 0 bases and the V segment lost 3 bases, leaving 5 bases of the junction unmatched. This CDR3 comprises 16 residues.

This clonotype came up many times. This rearrangement joins TRBV11-2 to TRBJ2-2; D remains ambiguous. CDR1 and CDR2 from the germline V gene are SGHAT and FQNNGV. Trimming took 1 base from V and 0 from J, leaving 9 bases between them. The CDR3 totals 16 residues. CDR3 in amino acids: CASSLGPTANTGELFF. The CDR3 nucleotides are TGTGCCAGCAGCTTAGGTCCGACGGCGAACACCGGGGAGCTGTTTTTT.

In its sample, this clonotype was seen many times. The genes are TRBV24-1 and TRBJ2-5; 8 nucleotides match TRBD2. The length of the CDR3 is 14 residues. The trim removed 9 bases at V and 0 bases at J, leaving 5 bases unmatched. Germline CDR1 KGHDR, CDR2 SFDVKD. As DNA, the CDR3 is TGTGCCACCCGAGCGGGGGAGTACCAAGAGACCCAGTACTTC. Translation gives CATRAGEYQETQYF.

Points on this clonotype: With a much larger clone just one base away, this may be a read error. V is TRBV6-2 or TRBV6-3 and J is TRBJ1-1, with a weak D call TRBD1 (6 bases). The CDR3 extends over 14 amino acids. Germline CDR1 and CDR2: MNHEY and SVGEGT. CDR3 sequence (DNA): TGTGCCAACAGTCACCATGGGGGCACTACTGAAGCTTTCTTT. Encoded protein: CANSHHGGTTEAFF.

This clonotype was counted ten times or more. CDR3 sequence reads: CASSPSLEPYNEQFF. The CDR3 nucleotides are TGTGCCAGCAGCCCGAGCTTGGAGCCCTACAATGAGCAGTTCTTC. The rearrangement uses TRBV7-2 and TRBJ2-1; D gene unclear. The CDR3 length is 15 residues. V was cut by 5 bases and J by 2 bases, with 13 bases left in between. Germline V gene data show CDR1 as SGHTA and CDR2 as FQGNSA.

This clonotype was seen repeatedly, ten times or more. The rearrangement joins TRBV21-1 to TRBJ2-7; TRBD1, the table's D call, lacks a check against the DNA. TRBV21-1 is a recognized pseudogene. CDR3 size: 15 residues. The CDR3 sequence is CASSNRDREIYEQYF. CDR3 sequence (DNA): TGTGCCAGCAGCAACCGGGACAGGGAAATCTACGAGCAGTACTTC.

This clonotype was seen many times. V is TRBV11-1 and J is TRBJ2-6; D remains unclear. Trimming took 1 base from V and 0 from J, leaving 22 bases between them. Germline assignment: CDR1 SGHAT and CDR2 FQDESV (reference sequence). The CDR3 spans 21 residues. Written as DNA, the CDR3 is TGTGCCAGCAGCTTAGTTTCCGGGCTTTACACCTTTGCCTCTGGGGCCAACGTCCTGACTTTC. Its translation: CASSLVSGLYTFASGANVLTF.